These 2 T cell receptor beta chains share one sample of origin, sequenced in a study of blood T cell repertoires in COVID-19. TCRdb's copy holds only in-frame clones and misses some; the assay was immunoSEQ multiplex PCR. The table shows 200,000 or so clones, with 70% to 90% occurring only once. The sample taken for sequencing was peripheral blood. Receptors were obtained from a woman between 65 and 79 years old with active or convalescent COVID-19.

The genes are TRBV19 and TRBJ2-1, with TRBD1 matching over 8 bases. The V segment lost 4 bases and the J segment 7 bases; nucleotides outside the gene matches: 12. Germline V gives CDR1 LNHDA, CDR2 SQIVND (reference sequence). This CDR3 is built from 16 residues. The CDR3: CASSKQGVSVGNEQFF. CDR3 bases: TGTGCCAGTAGTAAACAGGGGGTTAGTGTTGGGAATGAGCAGTTCTTC.

V and J are TRBV24-1 and TRBJ2-1, with D possibly being TRBD2 (6 bases). Trimming stripped 4 bases from V and 8 bases from J, with 14 bases between. Per the germline V gene, CDR1 is KGHDR and CDR2 is SFDVKD. This CDR3 is built from 14 residues. The CDR3: CATSENDGSYEQFF. The CDR3 DNA follows: TGTGCCACCAGTGAAAACGACGGGAGTTATGAGCAGTTCTTC.